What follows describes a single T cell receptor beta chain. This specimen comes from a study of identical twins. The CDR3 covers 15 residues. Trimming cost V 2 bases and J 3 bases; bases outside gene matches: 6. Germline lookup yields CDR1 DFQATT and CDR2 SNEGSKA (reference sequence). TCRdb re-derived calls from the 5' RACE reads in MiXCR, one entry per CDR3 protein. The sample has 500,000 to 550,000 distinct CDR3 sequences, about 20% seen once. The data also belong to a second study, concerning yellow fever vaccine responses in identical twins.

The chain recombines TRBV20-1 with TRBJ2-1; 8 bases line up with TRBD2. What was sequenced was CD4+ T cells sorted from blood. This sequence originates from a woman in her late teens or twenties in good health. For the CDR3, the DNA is TGCAGTGCTAGACCCGGACTAGCTTTCTACAATGAGCAGTTCTTC. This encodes CSARPGLAFYNEQFF.